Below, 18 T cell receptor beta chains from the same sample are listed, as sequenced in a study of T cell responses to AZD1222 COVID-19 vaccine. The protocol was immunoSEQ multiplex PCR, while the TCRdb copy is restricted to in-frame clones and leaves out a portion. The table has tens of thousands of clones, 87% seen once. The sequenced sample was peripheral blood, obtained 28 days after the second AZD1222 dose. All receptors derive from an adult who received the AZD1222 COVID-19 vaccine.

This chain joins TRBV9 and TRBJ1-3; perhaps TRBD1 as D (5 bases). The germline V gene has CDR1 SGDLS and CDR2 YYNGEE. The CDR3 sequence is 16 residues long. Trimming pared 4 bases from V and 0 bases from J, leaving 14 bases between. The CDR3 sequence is CASSSEQGFSGNTIYF. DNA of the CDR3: TGTGCCAGCAGCTCAGAGCAGGGTTTCTCTGGAAACACCATATATTTT.

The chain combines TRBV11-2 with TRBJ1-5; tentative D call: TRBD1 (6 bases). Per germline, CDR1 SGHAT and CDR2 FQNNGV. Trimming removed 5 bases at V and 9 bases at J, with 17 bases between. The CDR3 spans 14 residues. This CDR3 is CASSPRQARGPQHF. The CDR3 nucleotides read TGTGCCAGCAGCCCGAGACAGGCTCGAGGGCCCCAGCATTTT.

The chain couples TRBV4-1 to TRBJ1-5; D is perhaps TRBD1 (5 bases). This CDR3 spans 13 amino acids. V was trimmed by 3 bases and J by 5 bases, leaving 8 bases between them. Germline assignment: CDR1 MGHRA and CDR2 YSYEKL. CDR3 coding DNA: TGCGCCAGCAGCCATGGGGGGGATCAGCCCCAGCATTTT. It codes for CASSHGGDQPQHF.

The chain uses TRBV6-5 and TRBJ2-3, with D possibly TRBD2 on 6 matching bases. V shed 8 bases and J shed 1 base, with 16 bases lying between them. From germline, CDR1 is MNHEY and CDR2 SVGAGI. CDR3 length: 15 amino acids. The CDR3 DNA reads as TGTGCCAGCTTCCTACTCGTAGCGGGCACAGATACGCAGTATTTT. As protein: CASFLLVAGTDTQYF.

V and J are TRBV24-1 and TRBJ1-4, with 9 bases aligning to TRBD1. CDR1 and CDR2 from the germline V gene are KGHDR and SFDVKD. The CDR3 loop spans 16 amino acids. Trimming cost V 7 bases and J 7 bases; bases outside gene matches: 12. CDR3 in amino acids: CATSASTGQGGEKLFF. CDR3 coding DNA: TGTGCCACCAGCGCAAGCACGGGACAGGGTGGTGAAAAACTGTTTTTT.

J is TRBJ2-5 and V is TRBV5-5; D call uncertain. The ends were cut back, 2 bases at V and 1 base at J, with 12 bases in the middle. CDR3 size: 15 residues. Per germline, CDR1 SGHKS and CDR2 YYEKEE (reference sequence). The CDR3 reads CASSFSGSPQETQYF. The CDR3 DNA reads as TGTGCCAGCAGCTTTTCCGGCAGCCCCCAAGAGACCCAGTACTTC.

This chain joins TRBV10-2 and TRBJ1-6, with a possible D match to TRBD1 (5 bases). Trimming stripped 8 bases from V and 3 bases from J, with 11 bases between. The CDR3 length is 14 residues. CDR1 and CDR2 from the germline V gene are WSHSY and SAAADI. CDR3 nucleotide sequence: TGCGCCAGCCGGGACGGGATCTATAATTCACCCCTCCACTTT. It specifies CASRDGIYNSPLHF.

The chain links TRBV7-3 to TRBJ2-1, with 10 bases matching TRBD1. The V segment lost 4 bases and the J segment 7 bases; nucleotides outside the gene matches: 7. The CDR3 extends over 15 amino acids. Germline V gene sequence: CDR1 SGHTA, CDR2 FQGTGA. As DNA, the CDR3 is TGTGCCAGCAGCTCCTCGGGACAGGGGAATAATGAGCAGTTCTTC. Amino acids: CASSSSGQGNNEQFF. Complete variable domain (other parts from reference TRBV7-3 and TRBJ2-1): GAGVSQTPSNKVTEKGKYVELRCDPISGHTALYWYRQSLGQGPEFLIYFQGTGAADDSGLPNDRFFAVRPEGSVSTLKIQRTERGDSAVYLCASSSSGQGNNEQFFGPGTRLTVL.

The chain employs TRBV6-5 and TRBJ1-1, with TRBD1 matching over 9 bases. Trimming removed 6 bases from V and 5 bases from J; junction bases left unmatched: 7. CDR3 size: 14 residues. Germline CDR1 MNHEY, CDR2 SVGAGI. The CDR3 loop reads CASRVQGAMTEAFF. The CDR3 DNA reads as TGTGCCAGCAGGGTACAGGGGGCGATGACTGAAGCTTTCTTT.

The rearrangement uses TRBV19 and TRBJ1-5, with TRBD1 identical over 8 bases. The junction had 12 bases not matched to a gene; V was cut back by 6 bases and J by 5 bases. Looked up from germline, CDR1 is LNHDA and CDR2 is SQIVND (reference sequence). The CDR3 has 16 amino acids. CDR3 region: CASRLVPDREDQPQHF. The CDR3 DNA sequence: TGTGCCAGTAGATTGGTCCCGGACAGGGAGGATCAGCCCCAGCATTTT.

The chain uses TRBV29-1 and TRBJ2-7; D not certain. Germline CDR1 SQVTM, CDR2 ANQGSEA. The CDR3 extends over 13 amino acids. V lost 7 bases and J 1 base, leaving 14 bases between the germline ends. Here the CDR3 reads CSALRALSYEQYF. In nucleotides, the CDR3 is TGCAGCGCCTTACGGGCGTTGTCCTACGAGCAGTACTTC.

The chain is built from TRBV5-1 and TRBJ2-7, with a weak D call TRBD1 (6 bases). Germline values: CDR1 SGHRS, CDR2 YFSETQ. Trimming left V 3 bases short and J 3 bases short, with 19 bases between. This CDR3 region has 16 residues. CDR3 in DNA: TGCGCCAGCAGCTCAGAGGGGAACAGGGTTAACTACGAGCAGTACTTC. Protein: CASSSEGNRVNYEQYF.

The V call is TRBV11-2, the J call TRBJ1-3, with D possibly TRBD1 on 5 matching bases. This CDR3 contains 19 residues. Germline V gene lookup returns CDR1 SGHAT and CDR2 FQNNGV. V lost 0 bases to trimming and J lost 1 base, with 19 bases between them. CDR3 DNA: TGTGCCAGCAGCTTAGAGGGTTGGCAGGGAAGGAAGTCTGGAAACACCATATATTTT. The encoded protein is CASSLEGWQGRKSGNTIYF.

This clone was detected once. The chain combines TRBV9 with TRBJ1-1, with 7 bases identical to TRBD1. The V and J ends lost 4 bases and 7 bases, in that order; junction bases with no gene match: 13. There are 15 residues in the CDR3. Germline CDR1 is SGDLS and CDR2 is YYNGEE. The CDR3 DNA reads TGTGCCAGCAGCCCAAGGTCCCGGGACAGTTTTGAAGCTTTCTTT. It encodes CASSPRSRDSFEAFF.

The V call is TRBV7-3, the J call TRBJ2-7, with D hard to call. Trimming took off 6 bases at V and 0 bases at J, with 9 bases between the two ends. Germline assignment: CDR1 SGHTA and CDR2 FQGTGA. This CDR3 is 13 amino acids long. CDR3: CASSPSGSYEQYF. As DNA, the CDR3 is TGTGCCAGCAGTCCTTCAGGCTCCTACGAGCAGTACTTC.

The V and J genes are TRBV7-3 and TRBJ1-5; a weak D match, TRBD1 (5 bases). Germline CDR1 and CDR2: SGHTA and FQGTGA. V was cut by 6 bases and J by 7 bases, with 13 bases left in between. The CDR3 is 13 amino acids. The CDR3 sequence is CASSLGVGQPQHF. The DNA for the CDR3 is TGTGCCAGCAGTCTGGGGGTTGGACAGCCCCAGCATTTT.

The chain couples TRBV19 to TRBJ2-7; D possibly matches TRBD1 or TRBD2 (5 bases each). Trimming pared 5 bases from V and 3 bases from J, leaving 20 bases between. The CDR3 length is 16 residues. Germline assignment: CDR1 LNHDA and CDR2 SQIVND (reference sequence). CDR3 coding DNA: TGTGCCAGTAGTGGGTACGGGACGCCGAAGGGCTACGAGCAGTACTTC. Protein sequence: CASSGYGTPKGYEQYF.

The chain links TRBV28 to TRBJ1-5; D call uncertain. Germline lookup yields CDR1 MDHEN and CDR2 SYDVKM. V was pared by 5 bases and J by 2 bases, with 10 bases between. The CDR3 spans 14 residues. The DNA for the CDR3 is TGTGCCAGCAGTCCCCTTATCGGCAATCAGCCCCAGCATTTT. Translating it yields CASSPLIGNQPQHF.